This T cell receptor beta chain comes out of a study of shared clonotypes between healthy human individuals. Overall study findings and caveats: For naive CD4 cells, approximately 4.8% of clonotypes were shared across a handful of donors. Despite large depth, rarefaction showed incomplete sorted-subset sequencing. As a rule, naive subsets had a larger estimated richness than memory subsets. Relative to their counterparts shared across all four donors, non-shared clonotypes exhibited diminished generation probabilities.

The repertoire was sequenced with immunoSEQ multiplex PCR; TCRdb's copy has only in-frame clones and lacks some. The sample consists of about 320,000 clones, around 86% of them appearing once. For this clone: Its specificity is not known.

V gave up 0 bases and J gave up 1 base, with 10 bases separating them. CDR3 length: 15 residues. From germline, CDR1 is SGDLS and CDR2 YYNGEE. This clonotype was obtained from a young man in good health. Sequenced input: memory CD8+ T cells sorted from blood. Sample subset: CD45RO+ cells pooled with CCR7-negative TemRA cells. This chain links TRBV9 with TRBJ2-5; D remains unclear. Here the CDR3 DNA reads TGTGCCAGCAGCGTAGAGGATGGGCTCCAAGAGACCCAGTACTTC. It codes for CASSVEDGLQETQYF. Variable domain in full (rest from reference TRBV9 and TRBJ2-5): DSGVTQTPKHLITATGQRVTLRCSPRSGDLSVYWYQQSLDQGLQFLIQYYNGEERAKGNILERFSAQQFPDLHSELNLSSLELGDSALYFCASSVEDGLQETQYFGPGTRLLVL.